The present TCR beta chain was sequenced within a study of cytomegalovirus exposure and HLA in healthy donors. Unrecorded immune exposure was likely among donors, who were nominally healthy when sampled. This clone was picked up a small number of times. The antigen remains unidentified. The PCR had 60 Vbeta and 13 Jbeta primers. Generated by immunoSEQ multiplex PCR, the TCRdb table keeps only in-frame clones and is missing some. The table includes 140,000 to 150,000 clones, around 78% detected once. The germline gives CDR1 SGHAT, CDR2 FQDESV (reference sequence). The length of the CDR3 is 18 residues. V was clipped by 1 base and J by 9 bases, with 25 bases between them. Study results and limitations: An Asian-associated ancestry cluster reportedly showed fewer N-insertions than the approximately 700-donor mean in a later analysis. The authors later found HLA-associated TCR beta chains more clonally expanded than equally common others.

The V and J genes are TRBV11-1 and TRBJ2-1; D is unclear. Sample: PBMCs. This sequence originates from a man in his forties or fifties in good health and CMV-seropositive. CDR3 coding DNA: TGTGCCAGCAGCTTAGGTTTAGCTTCGTCCATCAAGAGAGGTGAGCAGTTCTTC. It encodes CASSLGLASSIKRGEQFF.